These 20 T cell receptor beta chains originate from one sample sequenced in a study of blood T cell repertoires in COVID-19. The table came from immunoSEQ multiplex PCR; TCRdb's copy has only in-frame clones and leaves some out. Of some 260,000 clones in the sample, 80% to 95% were seen once. Sequenced input: PBMCs or T cells enriched from blood (not recorded which). Every receptor here comes from a woman between 18 and 30 years old who had recovered from COVID-19.

This clone appeared once. V gene TRBV19 combines with J gene TRBJ1-1; 11 bases map to TRBD1. This CDR3 region has 16 residues. Looked up from germline, CDR1 is LNHDA and CDR2 is SQIVND (reference sequence). V was pared by 7 bases and J by 4 bases, with 11 bases of the junction left unmatched. CDR3 DNA: TGTGCCAGTATCGTAGGGACAGGGGGATGGGGCACTGAAGCTTTCTTT. Translation: CASIVGTGGWGTEAFF. The full variable domain, its missing parts supplied by reference TRBV19 and TRBJ1-1, is DGGITQSPKYLFRKEGQNVTLSCEQNLNHDAMYWYRQDPGQGLRLIYYSQIVNDFQKGDIAEGYSVSREKKESFPLTVTSAQKNPTAFYLCASIVGTGGWGTEAFFGQGTRLTVV.

The chain couples TRBV5-4 to TRBJ1-1; D unresolved. Trimming took off 0 bases at V and 0 bases at J, with 9 bases between the two ends. The CDR3 is made up of 15 amino acids. Germline V gives CDR1 SGHNT, CDR2 YYREEE (reference sequence). The CDR3 here is CASSLERSVNTEAFF. In DNA, the CDR3 is TGTGCCAGCAGCTTGGAGAGGTCAGTGAACACTGAAGCTTTCTTT.

The J gene is TRBJ1-1, the V gene TRBV11-3; D is unresolved. V lost 2 bases to trimming and J lost 0 bases, with 7 bases between them. Per germline, CDR1 SGHNT and CDR2 YENEEA. The CDR3 contains 14 residues. CDR3 nucleotide sequence: TGTGCCAGCAGCTTATGGCCGATGAACACTGAAGCTTTCTTT. Translating it yields CASSLWPMNTEAFF.

The V and J genes are TRBV2 and TRBJ1-2; no definite D call. The CDR3 consists of 13 residues. V lost 4 bases and J lost 6, with 12 bases in between. Per the germline V gene, CDR1 is SNHLY and CDR2 is FYNNEI. Written as DNA, the CDR3 is TGTGCCAGCAGTGGCAGGAGGAAGGATGGCTACACCTTC. It specifies CASSGRRKDGYTF.

V usage is TRBV24-1 and J usage is TRBJ2-5; 8 bases are a match to TRBD2. Germline V lookup: CDR1 KGHDR, CDR2 SFDVKD. The trim removed 5 bases at V and 3 bases at J, leaving 10 bases unmatched. This CDR3 is built from 16 residues. CDR3 sequence: CATSATSGTREETQYF. The CDR3 DNA sequence: TGTGCCACCAGTGCGACTTCGGGGACTAGGGAAGAGACCCAGTACTTC.

The CDR3 sequence is CATKGASGHNTGELFF. The CDR3 coding sequence is TGTGCCACCAAGGGGGCTAGCGGGCATAACACCGGGGAGCTGTTTTTT. The chain joins TRBV7-3 to TRBJ2-2, with a weak D call TRBD2 (8 bases). This CDR3 has 16 residues. Germline V gene sequence: CDR1 SGHTA, CDR2 FQGTGA. V lost 10 bases and J 2 bases, leaving 20 bases between the germline ends.

The rearrangement links TRBV18 to TRBJ1-4, with a tentative D call TRBD1 (5 bases). Trimming stripped 11 bases from V and 4 bases from J, with 11 bases between. The germline CDR1 and CDR2 sequences are KGHSH and LQKENI. The CDR3 sequence is 12 residues long. Here the CDR3 DNA reads TGTGCCGGTTCCAGGGATAATGAAAAACTGTTTTTT. Translating gives CAGSRDNEKLFF.

The chain has TRBV10-3 and TRBJ1-1; D call uncertain. This CDR3 contains 13 residues. V lost 4 bases and J lost 0, with 6 bases in between. The V gene's germline CDR1 is ENHRY and CDR2 SYGVKD. The CDR3 DNA sequence: TGTGCCATCAGTGGCGGGGTGAACACTGAAGCTTTCTTT. Amino acid sequence: CAISGGVNTEAFF.

This rearrangement joins TRBV5-8 to TRBJ1-2; TRBD1 agrees at 11 bases. In germline, CDR1 is SGHTS, CDR2 YDEGEE. V dropped 4 bases and J dropped 7; count of bases not matched to a gene: 6. The CDR3 has 14 residues. CDR3 coding DNA: TGTGCCAGCAGCACCGGACAGGGGGCACCTGGCTACACCTTC. Translation gives CASSTGQGAPGYTF.

J is TRBJ1-2 and V is TRBV7-2, with 7 bases lining up with TRBD1. With V trimmed by 1 base and J by 4 bases, 6 bases remained unmatched. This CDR3 region has 15 residues. CDR1 is SGHTA and CDR2 is FQGNSA in the germline V gene. In DNA, the CDR3 is TGTGCCAGCAGCTTAGGTGCAGGGGGTATCTATGGCTACACCTTC. Translated: CASSLGAGGIYGYTF.

As for this clone: Within the sample, other DNA sequences also encode this same CDR3. The rearrangement joins TRBV5-1 to TRBJ1-3; D is unclear. The CDR3 has 14 amino acids. V was cut by 0 bases and J by 1 base, with 5 bases left in between. The germline V gene has CDR1 SGHRS and CDR2 YFSETQ. The CDR3 bases are TGCGCCAGCAGCTTGGGCGATTCTGGAAACACCATATATTTT. Amino acids: CASSLGDSGNTIYF.

The J gene is TRBJ2-1, the V gene TRBV25-1; 8 nucleotides align to TRBD2. The CDR3 is 17 residues long. Unmatched junction bases numbered 6, after V lost 2 bases and J lost 0 bases. The V gene's germline CDR1 is MGHDK and CDR2 SYGVNS. The CDR3 nucleotides read TGTGCCAGCAGTGAACTCCCCGGGACTAGCTCCTACAATGAGCAGTTCTTC. Translating it yields CASSELPGTSSYNEQFF.

The chain carries TRBV5-8 and TRBJ2-1, with D perhaps matching TRBD1 (6 bases). V lost 4 bases, J lost 4 bases, and 9 bases lay in between. This CDR3 is 13 amino acids long. CDR1 and CDR2 from the germline V gene are SGHTS and YDEGEE. The CDR3 coding sequence is TGTGCCAGCAGCACAGGACAGTACAATGAGCAGTTCTTC. This translates into CASSTGQYNEQFF.

The chain links TRBV7-3 to TRBJ2-2; the match to TRBD2 covers 7 bases. The J segment lost 6 bases and the V segment lost 4 bases, leaving 11 bases of the junction unmatched. CDR1 and CDR2 (germline): SGHTA, FQGTGA. The CDR3 has 16 residues. The CDR3 reads CASSWQASGGAGELFF. The DNA for the CDR3 is TGTGCCAGCAGCTGGCAGGCTAGCGGTGGTGCCGGGGAGCTGTTTTTT.

This chain connects TRBV4-1 to TRBJ1-4, with TRBD1 identical over 8 bases. J was trimmed by 5 bases and V by 3 bases; bases with no gene match: 5. Looked up from germline, CDR1 is MGHRA and CDR2 is YSYEKL. This CDR3 comprises 15 residues. The CDR3 region has the DNA TGCGCCAGCAGCCAGGGTGACAGGGGAAATGAAAAACTGTTTTTT. Amino acid sequence: CASSQGDRGNEKLFF.

The V gene is TRBV4-3, the J gene TRBJ1-2, with TRBD1 matching 10 bases. CDR1 LGHNA and CDR2 YSLEER come from the germline V gene. This CDR3 is 20 amino acids long. J lost 1 base, V lost 1 base, and 15 bases had no gene match. The CDR3 reads CASSQANPGQGYAGNYGYTF. The CDR3 region has the DNA TGCGCCAGCAGCCAAGCGAACCCGGGACAGGGGTATGCCGGTAACTATGGCTACACCTTC.

The rearrangement joins TRBV6-2 or TRBV6-3 to TRBJ2-7; TRBD2 is a possible D gene (5 bases). The length of the CDR3 is 13 residues. Trimming took off 5 bases at V and 3 bases at J, with 11 bases between the two ends. Germline V CDR1 and CDR2: MNHEY, SVGEGT. The CDR3 DNA sequence: TGTGCCAGCAGTGAGCGGCCGTACTACGAGCAGTACTTC. This gives the protein CASSERPYYEQYF.

V is TRBV29-1 and J is TRBJ1-2; the match to TRBD1 covers 7 bases. From germline, CDR1 is SQVTM and CDR2 ANQGSEA. The CDR3 consists of 12 residues. V lost 5 bases and J lost 4; bases outside the gene matches: 4. Here the CDR3 DNA reads TGCAGCGTTCGGGACAGTCGCTATGGCTACACCTTC. As protein: CSVRDSRYGYTF.

The J gene is TRBJ1-2, the V gene TRBV2; D might be TRBD1 (6 bases). Looked up from germline, CDR1 is SNHLY and CDR2 is FYNNEI. The CDR3 runs 12 residues. V was trimmed by 3 bases and J by 8 bases, leaving 10 bases between them. The CDR3 region is CASSDQGTGYTF. DNA for the CDR3: TGTGCCAGCAGTGACCAGGGGACCGGCTACACCTTC.

The chain carries TRBV2 and TRBJ1-1; D gene unclear. The CDR3 extends over 15 amino acids. Germline V lookup: CDR1 SNHLY, CDR2 FYNNEI. V was clipped by 3 bases and J by 5 bases, with 16 bases between them. The CDR3 is CASSETAVAGTEAFF. The CDR3 coding sequence is TGTGCCAGCAGTGAGACCGCAGTGGCAGGTACTGAAGCTTTCTTT.